This TCR beta chain was recorded in a study of T cells in Graves' hyperthyroidism and ophthalmopathy. It was RNA transcripts that yielded the amplified TCR beta CDR3 regions. In the first-round RT-PCR of the TCR CDR3, the HTBI primer set was used. TCRdb ran MiXCR on the multiplex PCR reads and lists one entry per CDR3 protein. The table shows about 560,000 distinct CDR3 sequences, with around 15% occurring only once. This clonotype was counted ten times or more. CDR1 WSHSY and CDR2 SAAADI come from the germline V gene. This CDR3 is built from 15 residues. With 2 bases removed from V and 6 bases from J, the gap between germline ends came to 16 bases.

The sequence derives from a woman between 18 and 29 years old with Graves' hyperthyroidism. V usage is TRBV10-2 and J usage is TRBJ1-1; D unclear. Specimen: blood. CDR3 bases: TGCGCCAGCAGTGAGCTTCGGGGAGGGCGACCTGAAGCTTTCTTT. Its translation is CASSELRGGRPEAFF.